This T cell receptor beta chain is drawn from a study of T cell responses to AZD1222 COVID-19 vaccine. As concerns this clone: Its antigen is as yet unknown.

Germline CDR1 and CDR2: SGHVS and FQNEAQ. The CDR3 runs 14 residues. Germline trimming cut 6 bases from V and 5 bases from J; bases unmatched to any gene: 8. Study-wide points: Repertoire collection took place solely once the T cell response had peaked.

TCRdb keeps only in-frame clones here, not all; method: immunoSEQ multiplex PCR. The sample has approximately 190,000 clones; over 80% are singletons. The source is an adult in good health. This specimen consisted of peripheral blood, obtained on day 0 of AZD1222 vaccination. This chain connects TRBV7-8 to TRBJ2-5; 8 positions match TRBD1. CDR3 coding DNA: TGTGCCAGCAGAACGGGACAGGCCGGGGAGACCCAGTACTTC. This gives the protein CASRTGQAGETQYF.